This paragraph reports one T cell receptor beta chain. The data were obtained in a study of blood T cell repertoires in COVID-19. Study overall: Samples taken during acute and convalescent COVID-19 were collected in the United States, Italy and Spain.

Grouping used clinical history reported by participants in a survey and questionnaire. Symptom resolution, clearance, or two negative PCRs marked the recovered donors of Cohort 3. As handled by the study authors: Estimated nucleated cell counts came from reference gene primer amplification. The protocol was immunoSEQ multiplex PCR, while the TCRdb copy is restricted to in-frame clones and leaves out a portion. That table gives V, J and clone size, and the DNA gave D and trimming. Here the sample spans roughly 280,000 clones, roughly nine tenths being singletons. The length of the CDR3 is 13 residues. CDR1 and CDR2 from the germline V gene are GTSNPN and SVGIG (reference sequence). Trimming shortened V by 8 bases and J by 4 bases, and 17 bases separated the two germline ends.

This chain joins TRBV30 and TRBJ1-1, with no clear D. The material sequenced was PBMCs or T cells enriched from blood (not recorded which). The TCR comes from a woman aged 18-29 years who had recovered from COVID-19. In DNA form, the CDR3 reads TGTGCCCACTTGGAGGTTTCCGGCACTGAAGCTTTCTTT. This sequence encodes CAHLEVSGTEAFF. Together with reference TRBV30 and TRBJ1-1, the CDR3 gives the full variable domain: SQTIHQWPATLVQPVGSPLSLECTVEGTSNPNLYWYRQAAGRGLQLLFYSVGIGQISSEVPQNLSASRPQDRQFILSSKKLLLSDSGFYLCAHLEVSGTEAFFGQGTRLTVV.